The TCR beta chain described here comes from a study of shared clonotypes between healthy human individuals. Some clones are missing from TCRdb's copy, which holds only in-frame ones; the method was immunoSEQ multiplex PCR. The sample includes hundreds of thousands of clones, around 77% of them seen just once. Germline V gene data show CDR1 as KGHSH and CDR2 as LQKENI. V was pared by 2 bases and J by 1 base, with 9 bases between. The CDR3 consists of 14 residues. Those who donated, Caucasian adults without exception, all lived in Nashville, Tennessee. This sequence joins TRBV18 and TRBJ2-7; no reliable D call. The sample consisted of PBMCs. This TCR was recovered from a middle-aged woman in good health. Some clones in this sample may be carry-over from other donors' samples. In DNA form, the CDR3 reads TGTGCCAGCTCACCAGGGCAGTTGTCCTACGAGCAGTACTTC. Translating it yields CASSPGQLSYEQYF.